Listed here are 20 T cell receptor beta chains from one sample, sequenced in a study of glioma-infiltrating T cells after dendritic cell vaccination listed by TCRdb under 2016. The method behind the library was the immunoSEQ multiplex PCR assay. This immuneACCESS table, as held by TCRdb, lists in-frame sequences with V and J called but not all clones. Of the missing ones, under half trace to an unresolved V gene in checked studies; the others have no known cause. The sample table records just over 95,000 clones; roughly 83% of these occur just once. Jointly, the top ten make up under 7% of the sample. The material was blood, obtained before dendritic cell vaccination. Source of these receptors: a human donor with glioblastoma.

The CDR3 sequence is CASSDAASYEQYF. The CDR3 coding sequence is TGCGCCAGCAGTGATGCGGCTTCCTACGAGCAGTACTTC. This chain joins TRBV10-1 and TRBJ2-7; D is unresolved. V was trimmed by 3 bases and J by 1 base, leaving 7 bases between them. The V gene's germline CDR1 is WNHNN and CDR2 SYGVQD (reference sequence). This CDR3 is built from 13 residues.

The rearrangement links TRBV18 to TRBJ2-1, with TRBD1 matching over 9 bases. The length of the CDR3 is 14 residues. V lost 3 bases, J lost 5 bases, and 2 bases stayed unmatched. Per the germline V gene, CDR1 is KGHSH and CDR2 is LQKENI. CDR3 sequence: CASSPGQGHNEQFF. The CDR3 DNA follows: TGTGCCAGCTCACCCGGACAGGGGCACAATGAGCAGTTCTTC.

This chain links TRBV9 with TRBJ2-6, with a possible D match to TRBD2 (5 bases). This CDR3 is 17 amino acids long. Germline lookup yields CDR1 SGDLS and CDR2 YYNGEE. The ends were cut back, 4 bases at V and 0 bases at J, with 14 bases in the middle. This CDR3 is CASSPSYGLSGANVLTF. In DNA form, the CDR3 reads TGTGCCAGCAGCCCTAGCTACGGCCTCTCTGGGGCCAACGTCCTGACTTTC.

This chain links TRBV7-9 with TRBJ1-5; TRBD1 matches 10 bases. After removal of 5 bases from V and 7 bases from J, the junction contained 8 bases not matched to a gene. Germline CDR1 is SEHNR and CDR2 is FQNEAQ (reference sequence). CDR3 size: 15 residues. The CDR3 region is CASSKGQGPGQPQHF. CDR3 DNA: TGTGCCAGCAGCAAGGGACAGGGGCCCGGGCAGCCCCAGCATTTT.

This chain joins TRBV19 and TRBJ2-1; 10 bases are shared with TRBD2. The CDR3 contains 19 residues. CDR1 is LNHDA and CDR2 is SQIVND in the germline V gene (reference sequence). Trimming removed 6 bases from V and 4 bases from J; junction bases left unmatched: 18. The chain's CDR3 is CASSRGIKREGRTYNEQFF. The CDR3 coding sequence is TGTGCCAGTAGCAGGGGAATTAAGCGGGAGGGCCGGACTTACAATGAGCAGTTCTTC.

This rearrangement joins TRBV2 to TRBJ1-1; 10 bases match TRBD1. With 2 bases clipped from V and 4 bases from J, the junction kept 7 bases outside the gene matches. CDR1 is SNHLY and CDR2 is FYNNEI in the germline V gene. This CDR3 has 16 amino acids. The CDR3 loop reads CASSESPGQGSTEAFF. The DNA for the CDR3 is TGTGCCAGCAGTGAATCTCCGGGACAGGGGAGCACTGAAGCTTTCTTT.

In regard to this clone: Since the CDR3 does not end with the conserved phenylalanine or tryptophan, this likely comes from a read error. The gene calls are TRBV10-1 and TRBJ1-1, with 7 bases identical to TRBD1. V gave up 5 bases and J gave up 0 bases; unmatched junction bases: 3. The CDR3 is 14 amino acids. Germline CDR1 reads WNHNN; CDR2 reads SYGVQD (reference sequence). As DNA, the CDR3 is TGCGCCAGCAGTTCGGACAGGATGAACACTGAAGCTTTCGTT. Protein product: CASSSDRMNTEAFV.

The V and J genes are TRBV27 and TRBJ1-2; weak D call: TRBD1 (5 bases). This CDR3 region has 18 residues. V gave up 5 bases and J gave up 4 bases, with 26 bases separating them. Germline V gives CDR1 MNHEY, CDR2 SMNVEV (reference sequence). CDR3 sequence: CASSTTYPRDSGPYGYTF. The CDR3 coding sequence is TGTGCCAGCAGTACCACCTATCCCCGGGACTCAGGACCCTATGGCTACACCTTC.

The CDR3 sequence: CASSSDRDNQPQHF. DNA of the CDR3: TGTGCCAGCAGCTCGGACAGAGACAATCAGCCCCAGCATTTT. The chain employs TRBV5-4 and TRBJ1-5; D is possibly TRBD1 (6 bases). This CDR3 is 14 amino acids long. CDR1 and CDR2 from the germline V gene are SGHNT and YYREEE (reference sequence). V was clipped by 3 bases and J by 3 bases, with 10 bases between them.

V and J are TRBV5-1 and TRBJ2-3, with 11 bases fitting TRBD2. The CDR3 has 18 amino acids. The V gene's germline CDR1 is SGHRS and CDR2 YFSETQ. V gave up 4 bases and J gave up 0 bases; unmatched junction bases: 10. CDR3 loop: CASSVLSGTSGSTDTQYF. Written as DNA, the CDR3 is TGCGCCAGCAGCGTACTATCCGGGACTAGCGGTAGCACAGATACGCAGTATTTT.

The gene calls are TRBV19 and TRBJ2-3, with D possibly being TRBD1 (6 bases). From germline, CDR1 is LNHDA and CDR2 SQIVND (reference sequence). The CDR3 has 15 amino acids. V was shortened by 10 bases and J by 0 bases, with 17 bases between the two germline ends. The CDR3 DNA reads as TGTGCCACTACTTACCGGGACACCAGCACAGATACGCAGTATTTT. Protein sequence: CATTYRDTSTDTQYF.

The chain recombines TRBV4-1 with TRBJ2-7; 13 nucleotides line up with TRBD2. This CDR3 is 19 amino acids long. V dropped 0 bases and J dropped 2; count of bases not matched to a gene: 10. Germline CDR1 is MGHRA and CDR2 is YSYEKL. This CDR3 is CASSQDTSGRVGSTYEQYF. The CDR3 nucleotides are TGCGCCAGCAGCCAAGATACTAGCGGGAGGGTAGGCAGCACCTACGAGCAGTACTTC.

This chain joins TRBV30 and TRBJ2-5; a weak D match, TRBD1 (5 bases). The CDR3 sequence is 11 residues long. Germline values: CDR1 GTSNPN, CDR2 SVGIG (reference sequence). Trimming pared 4 bases from V and 3 bases from J, leaving 6 bases between. CDR3 DNA sequence: TGTGCCTGGACAGGGAAAGAGACCCAGTACTTC. It codes for CAWTGKETQYF.

This clone was counted only a few times. The chain combines TRBV10-3 with TRBJ1-2, with D perhaps TRBD1 (6 bases). Trimming took off 3 bases at V and 6 bases at J, with 11 bases between the two ends. This CDR3 contains 13 residues. Germline loops: CDR1 ENHRY, CDR2 SYGVKD. Here the CDR3 DNA reads TGTGCCATCAGTGATGACCAGGGGCATGGCTACACCTTC. Amino acid sequence: CAISDDQGHGYTF.

CDR3 protein: CASHKNSRTDTQYF. As DNA, the CDR3 is TGTGCCAGCCACAAGAACAGTCGCACAGATACGCAGTATTTT. This chain links TRBV27 with TRBJ2-3; D remains ambiguous. Trimming took 8 bases from V and 1 from J, leaving 13 bases between them. The CDR3 length is 14 residues. The germline V gene encodes CDR1 MNHEY and CDR2 SMNVEV (reference sequence).

The chain has TRBV30 and TRBJ2-3; D gene unclear. From germline, CDR1 is GTSNPN and CDR2 SVGIG (reference sequence). Trimming pared 3 bases from V and 5 bases from J, leaving 6 bases between. This CDR3 comprises 11 residues. DNA of the CDR3: TGTGCCTGGAGGCCGGGAGATACGCAGTATTTT. Translating gives CAWRPGDTQYF.

V gene TRBV18 combines with J gene TRBJ2-1; possibly TRBD1 for D (6 bases). Germline-derived CDR1 and CDR2 are KGHSH and LQKENI. CDR3 length: 16 amino acids. Between the trimmed V and J ends, which lost 3 bases and 7 bases, there was a span of 19 bases. CDR3 DNA: TGTGCCAGCTCACCGTATGCACAGGGTGGTAGAAATGAGCAGTTCTTC. The encoded protein is CASSPYAQGGRNEQFF.

The chain uses TRBV18 and TRBJ2-2; 7 bases match TRBD1. This CDR3 is 15 amino acids long. Germline values: CDR1 KGHSH, CDR2 LQKENI. The V segment lost 3 bases and the J segment 1 base; nucleotides outside the gene matches: 2. This chain's CDR3 is CASSPGTENTGELFF. Written as DNA, the CDR3 is TGTGCCAGCTCACCGGGGACAGAGAACACCGGGGAGCTGTTTTTT.

This clone was detected once. V is TRBV27 and J is TRBJ2-1; 7 bases agree with TRBD2. The CDR3 has 14 amino acids. J gave up 7 bases and V 6 bases, and 9 bases lay outside the gene matches. CDR1 MNHEY and CDR2 SMNVEV come from the germline V gene (reference sequence). The CDR3 loop reads CASRSWGGINEQFF. The CDR3, as DNA: TGTGCCAGCAGATCTTGGGGGGGGATTAATGAGCAGTTCTTC.

This clone was seen a handful of times. This sequence joins TRBV14 and TRBJ1-2; 7 bases map to TRBD1. The CDR3 spans 15 residues. Germline V gene data show CDR1 as SGHDN and CDR2 as FVKESK. V lost 3 bases and J lost 2; bases outside the gene matches: 6. This CDR3 is CASSHVTGWNYGYTF. In nucleotides, the CDR3 is TGTGCCAGCAGCCACGTGACAGGGTGGAACTATGGCTACACCTTC.